One sample yielded the 10 T cell receptor beta chains listed below, sequenced in a study of blood T cell repertoires in COVID-19. Produced via immunoSEQ multiplex PCR; TCRdb's table is partial and in-frame only. The sample holds 150,000 to 200,000 clones, over 75% seen once. Sequencing input: PBMCs or T cells enriched from blood (not recorded which). These TCRs come from a man aged 50 to 60 who had recovered from COVID-19.

This clone was found once. This rearrangement joins TRBV29-1 to TRBJ1-5, with 9 nucleotides matching TRBD1. Germline loops: CDR1 SQVTM, CDR2 ANQGSEA. This CDR3 has 13 residues. Unmatched junction bases numbered 8, after V lost 7 bases and J lost 7 bases. The CDR3 bases are TGCAGCGCCAAGGCGGACAGGGGACAGCCCCAGCATTTT. As protein: CSAKADRGQPQHF.

The chain has TRBV5-4 and TRBJ2-2; 9 nucleotides align to TRBD2. Looked up from germline, CDR1 is SGHNT and CDR2 is YYREEE (reference sequence). V gave up 4 bases and J gave up 6 bases; unmatched junction bases: 22. This CDR3 has 20 amino acids. CDR3 DNA: TGTGCCAGCAGCCTGGGACTAGCAACGCCGGAAGGAGTGATGGCCGGGGAGCTGTTTTTT. It specifies CASSLGLATPEGVMAGELFF. Drawing the rest from reference TRBV5-4 and TRBJ2-2, the complete variable domain is ETGVTQSPTHLIKTRGQQVTLRCSSQSGHNTVSWYQQALGQGPQFIFQYYREEENGRGNFPPRFSGLQFPNYSSELNVNALELDDSALYLCASSLGLATPEGVMAGELFFGEGSRLTVL.

The V call is TRBV11-3, the J call TRBJ2-7; a weak D match, TRBD2 (5 bases). The V and J ends lost 0 bases and 3 bases respectively, with 9 bases between them. The V gene's germline CDR1 is SGHNT and CDR2 YENEEA. This CDR3 region has 14 residues. Written as DNA, the CDR3 is TGTGCCAGCAGCTTAGACCCCACTAGCTACGAGCAGTACTTC. It specifies CASSLDPTSYEQYF.

The genes are TRBV19 and TRBJ1-5; unclear D gene. This CDR3 has 12 residues. The V gene lost 6 bases and the J gene lost 4 bases, with 7 bases spanning the gap. Germline CDR1 LNHDA, CDR2 SQIVND (reference sequence). Written as DNA, the CDR3 is TGTGCCAGTAGCCAGTGGAATCAGCCCCAGCATTTT. It translates to CASSQWNQPQHF. The full variable domain, in which reference TRBV19 and TRBJ1-5 provide the parts outside the CDR3, is DGGITQSPKYLFRKEGQNVTLSCEQNLNHDAMYWYRQDPGQGLRLIYYSQIVNDFQKGDIAEGYSVSREKKESFPLTVTSAQKNPTAFYLCASSQWNQPQHFGDGTRLSIL.

V gene TRBV7-9 combines with J gene TRBJ2-1, with D unresolved. From germline, CDR1 is SEHNR and CDR2 FQNEAQ (reference sequence). The CDR3 has 15 residues. Trimming cost V 0 bases and J 3 bases, with 9 bases left between them. CDR3 protein: CASSLAAAIYNEQFF. The CDR3, as DNA: TGTGCCAGCAGCTTAGCTGCAGCGATCTACAATGAGCAGTTCTTC.

V and J are TRBV28 and TRBJ1-6, with 7 bases aligning to TRBD1. Germline V CDR1 and CDR2: MDHEN, SYDVKM. V trimming: 6 bases; J trimming: 9 bases; junction bases outside the gene matches: 11. CDR3 length equals 15 residues. The CDR3 nucleotides read TGTGCCAGCAGCCGACGGGACAGAAGGAGTTCACCCCTCCACTTT. Its translation: CASSRRDRRSSPLHF.

This clone was seen once. This chain's CDR3 is CASSDSSVSEQFF. CDR3 in DNA: TGTGCCAGCAGTGACTCTAGCGTAAGTGAGCAGTTCTTC. The chain employs TRBV6-4 and TRBJ2-1; D might be TRBD2 (5 bases). The CDR3 has 13 residues. V was cut by 0 bases and J by 9 bases, with 9 bases left in between. Germline CDR1 reads MRHNA; CDR2 reads SNTAGT.

The chain carries TRBV3-1 (or the pseudogene TRBV3-2) and TRBJ1-5; TRBD1 aligns across 7 bases. The CDR3 sequence is 15 residues long. The ends lost 8 bases at V and 0 bases at J; junction bases unmatched: 7. The germline V gene encodes CDR1 LGHDT and CDR2 YNNKEL (reference sequence). Here the CDR3 reads CASGKGTVSNQPQHF. DNA of the CDR3: TGTGCCAGCGGAAAAGGGACAGTTAGCAATCAGCCCCAGCATTTT.

The V call is TRBV21-1, the J call TRBJ2-7; TRBD1, the table's D call, was not compared with the DNA. TRBV21-1 is recorded as a pseudogene. The CDR3 has 15 amino acids. The DNA of the CDR3 is TGTGCCAGCAGCAGGCGGACAGGGCCTACCTACGAGCAGTACTTC. Its protein is CASSRRTGPTYEQYF.

This chain joins TRBV28 and TRBJ1-2, with unresolved D. The V and J ends lost 3 bases and 8 bases respectively, with 4 bases between them. Germline values: CDR1 MDHEN, CDR2 SYDVKM. CDR3 length equals 10 residues. The CDR3: CASSFRGYTF. CDR3 bases: TGTGCCAGCAGTTTCCGGGGCTACACCTTC.